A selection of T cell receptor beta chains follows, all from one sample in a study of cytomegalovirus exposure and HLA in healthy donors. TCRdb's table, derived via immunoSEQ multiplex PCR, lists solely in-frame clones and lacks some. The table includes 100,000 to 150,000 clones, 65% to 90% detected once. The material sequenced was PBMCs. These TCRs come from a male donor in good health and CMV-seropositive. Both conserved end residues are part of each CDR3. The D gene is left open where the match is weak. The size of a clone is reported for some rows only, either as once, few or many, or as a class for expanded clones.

TGCGCCAGCAGCCAGATTAGCGACTCCTACAATGAGCAGTTCTTC CASSQISDSYNEQFF TRBJ2-1 TRBV4-3 - -
TGTGCCAGCAGTTACGGGCCTAGCACAGATACGCAGTATTTT CASSYGPSTDTQYF TRBJ2-3 TRBV6-5 - -
TGTGCCAGCAGCCCCGCGGGGGCGAGCCGGGAGCAGTTCTTC CASSPAGASREQFF TRBJ2-1 TRBV11-2 - -
TGTGCCAGCAGTGGAGGGGGCCTGATAGGCTATGGCTACACCTTC CASSGGGLIGYGYTF TRBJ1-2 TRBV6-1 TRBD1 few
TGTGCCAGCAGTGAATATCGTGGAGTGGGACAGGGTGTCGAGCAGTACTTC CASSEYRGVGQGVEQYF TRBJ2-7 TRBV25-1 TRBD1 once
TGTGCCAGCAGTTTCGGAGGCACTGAAGCTTTCTTT CASSFGGTEAFF TRBJ1-1 TRBV6-5 - once
TGTGCCAGCAGTTTAATGGGGCATGAGCAGTTCTTC CASSLMGHEQFF TRBJ2-1 TRBV27 - -
TGTGCCAGCAGGGACGGACAGGTCCGGAATGAAAAACTGTTTTTT CASRDGQVRNEKLFF TRBJ1-4 TRBV5-6 TRBD1 -
TGTGCCAGCAGTTTATTGGACAGGTACTACGAGCAGTACTTC CASSLLDRYYEQYF TRBJ2-7 TRBV27 TRBD1 -
TGTGCCAGCAGTTACGGGGCAGAGTACAATGAGCAGTTCTTC CASSYGAEYNEQFF TRBJ2-1 TRBV6-5 - -
TGTGCCAGCAGTGAATACAGGGGGCGGAATTCACCCCTCCACTTT CASSEYRGRNSPLHF TRBJ1-6 TRBV25-1 TRBD1 -
TGTGCCAGCAAAAGGGAACTAGCGGGAGTCTACGAGCAGTACTTC CASKRELAGVYEQYF TRBJ2-7 TRBV15 TRBD2 -
TGTGCCAGCAGCCCACAGGGGGCGACTACTTCTGGAAACACCATATATTTT CASSPQGATTSGNTIYF TRBJ1-3 TRBV7-6 TRBD1 -
TGTGCCTGGAGTAGGACATCGAACACTGAAGCTTTCTTT CAWSRTSNTEAFF TRBJ1-1 TRBV30 - -
TGTGCCAGCAGCGTAGCCTCACAGGAGTCGCCGAACACTGAAGCTTTCTTT CASSVASQESPNTEAFF TRBJ1-1 TRBV9 - -
TGTGCCAGCAGCCCTGACAGGGGTCCCGGTTCACCCCTCCACTTT CASSPDRGPGSPLHF TRBJ1-6 TRBV7-3 TRBD1 -
TGTGCCAGCAGTGACCCCACGGTTACCTACGAGCAGTACTTC CASSDPTVTYEQYF TRBJ2-7 TRBV25-1 - few
TGCGCCAGCAGCTTGGCCCCCAGGGGCTTTTCGAACACTGAAGCTTTCTTT CASSLAPRGFSNTEAFF TRBJ1-1 TRBV5-1 - -
TGCGCCAGCAGCCAAGATCGTAGCGGCGGCGATACGCAGTATTTT CASSQDRSGGDTQYF TRBJ2-3 TRBV4-3 - -
TGTGCCAGCAGTGACTGGGGAGCTGGGGCCAACGTCCTGACTTTC CASSDWGAGANVLTF TRBJ2-6 TRBV6-4 - few
TGTGCCAGCAGCTCTCAGGGGGTGGGTGATACGCAGTATTTT CASSSQGVGDTQYF TRBJ2-3 TRBV28 TRBD1 -
TGTGCCAGCAGCTTGCTAGCGGTCTCCTACAATGAGCAGTTCTTC CASSLLAVSYNEQFF TRBJ2-1 TRBV5-8 TRBD2 -
TGTGCCAGCAGTTACTCCCGGGAGGGAGCCTCCGAGCAGTACTTC CASSYSREGASEQYF TRBJ2-7 TRBV6-5 TRBD2 -
TGTGCCAGTAGTATGCAGGGGGTACAGCCCCAGCATTTT CASSMQGVQPQHF TRBJ1-5 TRBV19 TRBD1 -
TGTGCCAGCAGTTTATCGTCTAGCAATCAGCCCCAGCATTTT CASSLSSSNQPQHF TRBJ1-5 TRBV28 - -
TGTGCCAGCAGCTGGGCGGGGACCTACAATGAGCAGTTCTTC CASSWAGTYNEQFF TRBJ2-1 TRBV5-4 - -
TGTGCCAGCAGCGTACTACAGGGGAACACTGAAGCTTTCTTT CASSVLQGNTEAFF TRBJ1-1 TRBV9 - -
TGTGCCAGTAGTATAGATGGGACAGGTCACTACAATGAGCAGTTCTTC CASSIDGTGHYNEQFF TRBJ2-1 TRBV19 TRBD1 -
TGTGCCAGCAGTGATGTGGGCAGGCCTTATGGCTACACCTTC CASSDVGRPYGYTF TRBJ1-2 TRBV6-1 - once
TGTGCCAGCAGCTCCAATTCCGGGACAGGGGTCGAGCAGTACTTC CASSSNSGTGVEQYF TRBJ2-7 TRBV13 TRBD1 -
TGTGCCAGCAGAGGAGAGAATGAAAAACTGTTTTTT CASRGENEKLFF TRBJ1-4 TRBV2 - -
TGTGCCAGCAGCTCAAAAACGCAGGGGGCGTTATATACGCAGTATTTT CASSSKTQGALYTQYF TRBJ2-3 TRBV11-2 TRBD1 -
TGTGCCAGCAGTCTGGGACAGTACGTTGGAGATACGCAGTATTTT CASSLGQYVGDTQYF TRBJ2-3 TRBV28 TRBD1 -